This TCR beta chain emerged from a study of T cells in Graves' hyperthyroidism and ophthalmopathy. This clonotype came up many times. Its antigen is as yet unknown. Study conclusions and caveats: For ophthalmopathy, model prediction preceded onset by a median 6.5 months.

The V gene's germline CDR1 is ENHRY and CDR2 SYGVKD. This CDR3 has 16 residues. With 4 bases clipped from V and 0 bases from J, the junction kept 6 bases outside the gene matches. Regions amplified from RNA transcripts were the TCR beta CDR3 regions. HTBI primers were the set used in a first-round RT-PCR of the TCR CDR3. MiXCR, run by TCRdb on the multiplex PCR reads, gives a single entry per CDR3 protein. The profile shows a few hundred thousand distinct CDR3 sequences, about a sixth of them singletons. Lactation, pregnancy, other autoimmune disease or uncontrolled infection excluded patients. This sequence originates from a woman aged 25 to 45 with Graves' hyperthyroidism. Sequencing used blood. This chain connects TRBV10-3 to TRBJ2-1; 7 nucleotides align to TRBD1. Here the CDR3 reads CAISGGQDYSYNEQFF. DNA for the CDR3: TGTGCCATCAGTGGTGGACAGGATTACTCCTACAATGAGCAGTTCTTC.